Presented here are 20 T cell receptor beta chains from one specimen sequenced in a study of OX40 agonist ivuxolimab in advanced cancers. Profiled with immunoSEQ multiplex PCR; TCRdb holds only in-frame clones, not every one. There are around 26,000 clones in the sample; 80% to 85% occur only once, and roughly 32% lies in the top ten. The material sequenced was CD4+ or CD8+ T cells sorted from blood, taken in a trial of the OX40 agonist ivuxolimab. These receptors all come from an adult with an advanced solid tumor such as melanoma, head and neck, liver or kidney cancer.

The count of this clone is one. This chain links TRBV5-6 with TRBJ1-2; maybe TRBD1 (5 bases). Trimming removed 3 bases from V and 7 bases from J, with 13 bases in between. CDR1 is SGHDT and CDR2 is YYEEEE in the germline V gene. The CDR3 covers 13 residues. The CDR3 reads CASSSWMGPGYTF. CDR3 nucleotides: TGTGCCAGCAGCTCCTGGATGGGGCCTGGCTACACCTTC.

The chain has TRBV5-1 and TRBJ2-7, with TRBD2 matching 10 bases. This CDR3 is built from 16 residues. Trimming took 4 bases from V and 5 from J; bases not matched to a gene: 12. The germline CDR1 and CDR2 sequences are SGHRS and YFSETQ. The CDR3 loop reads CASSMLAGVLINEQYF. The CDR3 nucleotides read TGCGCCAGCAGCATGCTAGCGGGAGTTCTTATCAACGAGCAGTACTTC. The full variable domain, with the rest looked up from reference TRBV5-1 and TRBJ2-7, is KAGVTQTPRYLIKTRGQQVTLSCSPISGHRSVSWYQQTPGQGLQFLFEYFSETQRNKGNFPGRFSGRQFSNSRSEMNVSTLELGDSALYLCASSMLAGVLINEQYFGPGTRLTVT.

This rearrangement joins TRBV7-9 to TRBJ1-1; D is unresolved. V gave up 6 bases and J gave up 3 bases, with 8 bases separating them. CDR1 is SEHNR, CDR2 FQNEAQ, per germline (reference sequence). This CDR3 has 12 amino acids. The CDR3 sequence: CASSEMYTEAFF. In DNA form, the CDR3 reads TGTGCCAGCAGTGAAATGTACACTGAAGCTTTCTTT. Filled out from reference TRBV7-9 and TRBJ1-1, the complete variable domain reads DTGVSQNPRHKITKRGQNVTFRCDPISEHNRLYWYRQTLGQGPEFLTYFQNEAQLEKSRLLSDRFSAERPKGSFSTLEIQRTEQGDSAMYLCASSEMYTEAFFGQGTRLTVV.

The V and J genes are TRBV28 and TRBJ1-6; the D gene is possibly TRBD1 (6 bases). Germline V lookup: CDR1 MDHEN, CDR2 SYDVKM. The CDR3 extends over 16 amino acids. Trimming stripped 3 bases from V and 6 bases from J, with 15 bases between. The CDR3 protein is CASSFSGTWANSPLHF. CDR3 coding DNA: TGTGCCAGCAGTTTTTCCGGGACATGGGCTAATTCACCCCTCCACTTT.

The gene calls are TRBV9 and TRBJ1-6, with D possibly TRBD1 on 6 matching bases. Trimming pared 3 bases from V and 8 bases from J, leaving 12 bases between. Germline-derived CDR1 and CDR2 are SGDLS and YYNGEE. The CDR3 sequence is 14 residues long. This CDR3 is CASSAGEGDSPLHF. The CDR3 DNA sequence: TGTGCCAGCAGCGCAGGGGAGGGGGATTCACCCCTCCACTTT.

The chain carries TRBV27 and TRBJ2-2; D may correspond to TRBD1 or TRBD2 (5 bases each). This CDR3 is 14 amino acids long. Per germline, CDR1 MNHEY and CDR2 SMNVEV (reference sequence). V was shortened by 5 bases and J by 13 bases, with 20 bases between the two germline ends. This CDR3 reads CASSLKSGTQGLFF. CDR3 nucleotide sequence: TGTGCCAGCAGTCTAAAATCCGGGACCCAGGGGCTGTTTTTT.

CDR3 sequence (DNA): TGTGCCAGCAGCTCCTGGACAGATCCTAACTATGGCTACACCTTC. It translates to CASSSWTDPNYGYTF. The chain has TRBV7-9 and TRBJ1-2, with D maybe TRBD1 (6 bases). There are 15 residues in the CDR3. Per the germline V gene, CDR1 is SEHNR and CDR2 is FQNEAQ (reference sequence). V lost 4 bases, J lost 0 bases, and 12 bases lay in between.

The chain carries TRBV11-3 and TRBJ1-4, with unresolved D. Trimming shortened V by 1 base and J by 6 bases, and 12 bases separated the two germline ends. Germline V gives CDR1 SGHNT, CDR2 YENEEA. This CDR3 has 15 residues. The CDR3 region is CASSLGYQLYEKLFF. Here the CDR3 DNA reads TGTGCCAGCAGCTTAGGGTACCAGCTATATGAAAAACTGTTTTTT.

The genes are TRBV27 and TRBJ2-1; D may correspond to TRBD1 or TRBD2 (5 bases each). Germline CDR1 is MNHEY and CDR2 is SMNVEV (reference sequence). The CDR3 extends over 17 amino acids. V was cut by 1 base and J by 5 bases, with 18 bases left in between. CDR3 amino acids: CASSLFWDPIQDNEQFF. The CDR3 DNA sequence: TGTGCCAGCAGTTTATTCTGGGACCCCATCCAGGACAATGAGCAGTTCTTC.

CDR3 in DNA: TGTGCCTGGAGTGGTACTCCGGTATTTTACGAGCAGTACTTC. Translated: CAWSGTPVFYEQYF. J is TRBJ2-7 and V is TRBV30; unclear D gene. V lost 1 base to trimming and J lost 4 bases, with 14 bases between them. The CDR3 extends over 14 amino acids. The germline CDR1 and CDR2 sequences are GTSNPN and SVGIG (reference sequence).

This chain joins TRBV2 and TRBJ1-4; D ambiguous. CDR3 size: 14 residues. V was clipped by 6 bases and J by 4 bases, with 12 bases between them. Germline V CDR1 and CDR2: SNHLY, FYNNEI. CDR3 residues: CASSKTLINEKLFF. The CDR3 region has the DNA TGTGCCAGCAGCAAGACATTGATTAATGAAAAACTGTTTTTT.

This clone was recorded a few times. This chain links TRBV5-6 with TRBJ2-1; D is perhaps TRBD2 (6 bases). V gave up 0 bases and J gave up 3 bases, with 13 bases separating them. The germline CDR1 and CDR2 sequences are SGHDT and YYEEEE. The CDR3 has 16 residues. The CDR3 coding sequence is TGTGCCAGCAGCTTGGCGGCGGGATTTCTCTACAATGAGCAGTTCTTC. As protein: CASSLAAGFLYNEQFF.

This chain connects TRBV5-1 to TRBJ2-2, with a tentative D call TRBD2 (5 bases). Germline loops: CDR1 SGHRS, CDR2 YFSETQ. The CDR3 spans 16 residues. V gave up 0 bases and J gave up 6 bases, with 15 bases separating them. The CDR3 coding sequence is TGCGCCAGCAGCTTGGAGGCGGTCCTCGGGGCCGGGGAGCTGTTTTTT. Protein product: CASSLEAVLGAGELFF.

J is TRBJ2-6 and V is TRBV5-1, with D possibly matching TRBD1 (5 bases). Trimming pared 0 bases from V and 2 bases from J, leaving 9 bases between. The CDR3 covers 16 residues. CDR1 SGHRS and CDR2 YFSETQ come from the germline V gene. The CDR3: CASSLAGFPGANVLTF. The CDR3 DNA is TGCGCCAGCAGCTTGGCAGGGTTCCCTGGGGCCAACGTCCTGACTTTC. Together with reference TRBV5-1 and TRBJ2-6, the CDR3 gives the full variable domain: KAGVTQTPRYLIKTRGQQVTLSCSPISGHRSVSWYQQTPGQGLQFLFEYFSETQRNKGNFPGRFSGRQFSNSRSEMNVSTLELGDSALYLCASSLAGFPGANVLTFGAGSRLTVL.

The chain employs TRBV5-6 and TRBJ1-6; 7 positions match TRBD1. Germline values: CDR1 SGHDT, CDR2 YYEEEE. The CDR3 consists of 17 residues. V was clipped by 7 bases and J by 0 bases; unmatched bases: 10. CDR3 residues: CASRAIGDSSYNSPLHF. Written as DNA, the CDR3 is TGTGCCAGCCGGGCTATCGGGGACAGCTCCTATAATTCACCCCTCCACTTT.

The chain is built from TRBV28 and TRBJ2-5, with 7 bases aligning to TRBD2. The V and J ends lost 5 bases and 2 bases, in that order; junction bases with no gene match: 5. Per germline, CDR1 MDHEN and CDR2 SYDVKM. CDR3 size: 14 residues. CDR3 nucleotides: TGTGCCAGCAGTCCCCTAGCGGAGCAAGAGACCCAGTACTTC. Translated, it gives CASSPLAEQETQYF.

The chain recombines TRBV6-1 with TRBJ1-2; a weak D match, TRBD1 (5 bases). The V gene's germline CDR1 is MNHNS and CDR2 SASEGT. The V end lost 4 bases, the J end lost 5 bases, and 14 bases lay between the germline ends. This CDR3 has 14 amino acids. The chain's CDR3 is CASSAGTLFYGYTF. CDR3 nucleotides: TGTGCCAGCAGTGCCGGGACCCTTTTTTATGGCTACACCTTC.

The sample holds a few counts of this clone. V and J are TRBV5-1 and TRBJ2-7, with TRBD1 matching 9 bases. There are 15 residues in the CDR3. Germline V gene data show CDR1 as SGHRS and CDR2 as YFSETQ. J was trimmed by 4 bases and V by 4 bases; bases with no gene match: 9. The CDR3 DNA sequence: TGCGCCAGCAGCATTTCGACAGGGGGAGGTTACGAGCAGTACTTC. Protein product: CASSISTGGGYEQYF.

V and J are TRBV7-9 and TRBJ2-2; TRBD2 matches at 13 bases. Germline V gene lookup returns CDR1 SEHNR and CDR2 FQNEAQ (reference sequence). The CDR3 consists of 15 residues. V trimming: 7 bases; J trimming: 4 bases; junction bases outside the gene matches: 3. CDR3 in amino acids: CASTGTSGVTGELFF. The CDR3 DNA reads TGTGCCAGCACCGGGACTAGCGGGGTCACCGGGGAGCTGTTTTTT.

This clone was seen a few times. The gene calls are TRBV11-2 and TRBJ2-7; D possibly uses TRBD1 or TRBD2 (7 bases each). Germline V lookup: CDR1 SGHAT, CDR2 FQNNGV. The CDR3 is 16 amino acids. The germline V and J ends were trimmed by 5 bases and 3 bases, with 20 bases remaining between them. The CDR3: CASSPWLGGGSYEQYF. Here the CDR3 DNA reads TGTGCCAGCAGCCCCTGGCTAGGGGGCGGGAGCTACGAGCAGTACTTC.